This T cell receptor beta chain came from a study of cytomegalovirus exposure and HLA in healthy donors. The V and J ends lost 4 bases and 1 base respectively, with 12 bases between them. Germline V gene sequence: CDR1 SGHRS, CDR2 YFSETQ. The CDR3 loop spans 15 amino acids. It was with 60 Vbeta and 13 Jbeta primers that the PCR ran. Repertoires were generated with immunoSEQ multiplex PCR, while TCRdb's copy carries only in-frame clones and drops some. In the table there are some 140,000 clones, 65% to 80% of which are singletons. The chain employs TRBV5-1 and TRBJ1-5; tentative D call: TRBD1 (6 bases). Sequencing used PBMCs. The receptor's source is a man aged 40-55 years in good health and CMV-seropositive. CDR3 region: CASSRTDPSNQPQHF. The CDR3 nucleotides read TGCGCCAGCAGCCGGACAGACCCGAGCAATCAGCCCCAGCATTTT.